The clone carrying this T cell receptor beta chain was detected ten times or more. The antigen is undetermined. The data derive from a study of T cells in Graves' hyperthyroidism and ophthalmopathy. The overall study: Before treatment of any kind, peripheral blood was taken at initial diagnosis.

Criteria for exclusion of patients were uncontrolled infection, other autoimmune disease, pregnancy or lactation. Whole-study results and caveats: By a 13 V-J model, ophthalmopathy was set apart from stable hyperthyroidism. Among clonotypes expanded in thyroid above 0.001, most were also found in blood.

Amplification of TCR beta CDR3 regions was performed using RNA transcripts as template. The study used the HTBI primer set for a first-round RT-PCR of the TCR CDR3. TCRdb re-called the multiplex PCR reads with MiXCR, one entry per CDR3 protein. The sample consists of 280,000 or so distinct CDR3 sequences, about 15% of them appearing once. CDR1 is MDHEN and CDR2 is SYDVKM in the germline V gene. Between the trimmed V and J ends, which lost 2 bases and 2 bases, there was a span of 13 bases. This CDR3 is built from 15 residues. The receptor was derived from a woman aged 50 to 60 with Graves' hyperthyroidism that later progressed to Graves' ophthalmopathy. The sequenced sample consisted of blood. The chain combines TRBV28 with TRBJ2-7; the D is unclear. CDR3 sequence: CASSLSGQLTYEQYF. As DNA, the CDR3 is TGTGCCAGCAGTTTAAGTGGGCAGTTAACCTACGAGCAGTACTTC. Filled out from reference TRBV28 and TRBJ2-7, the complete variable domain reads DVKVTQSSRYLVKRTGEKVFLECVQDMDHENMFWYRQDPGLGLRLIYFSYDVKMKEKGDIPEGYSVSREKKERFSLILESASTNQTSMYLCASSLSGQLTYEQYFGPGTRLTVT.